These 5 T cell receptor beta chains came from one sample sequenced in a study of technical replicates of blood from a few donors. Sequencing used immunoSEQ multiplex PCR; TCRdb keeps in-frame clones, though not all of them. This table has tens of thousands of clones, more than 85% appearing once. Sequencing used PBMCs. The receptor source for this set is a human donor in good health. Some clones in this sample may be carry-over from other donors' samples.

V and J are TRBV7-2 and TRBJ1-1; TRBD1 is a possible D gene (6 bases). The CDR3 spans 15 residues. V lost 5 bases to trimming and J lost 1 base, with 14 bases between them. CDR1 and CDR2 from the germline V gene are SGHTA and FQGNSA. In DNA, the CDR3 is TGTGCCAGCAGCAACAGGGTTCGGGGGAACACTGAAGCTTTCTTT. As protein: CASSNRVRGNTEAFF. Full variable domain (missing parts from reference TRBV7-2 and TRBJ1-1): GAGVSQSPSNKVTEKGKDVELRCDPISGHTALYWYRQSLGQGLEFLIYFQGNSAPDKSGLPSDRFSAERTGGSVSTLTIQRTQQEDSAVYLCASSNRVRGNTEAFFGQGTRLTVV.

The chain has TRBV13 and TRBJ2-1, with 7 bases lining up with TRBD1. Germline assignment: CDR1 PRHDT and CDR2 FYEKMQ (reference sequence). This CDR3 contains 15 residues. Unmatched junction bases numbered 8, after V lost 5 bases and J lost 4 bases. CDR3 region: CASSRTGQLYNEQFF. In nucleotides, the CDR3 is TGTGCCAGCAGCCGTACGGGACAGCTTTACAATGAGCAGTTCTTC.

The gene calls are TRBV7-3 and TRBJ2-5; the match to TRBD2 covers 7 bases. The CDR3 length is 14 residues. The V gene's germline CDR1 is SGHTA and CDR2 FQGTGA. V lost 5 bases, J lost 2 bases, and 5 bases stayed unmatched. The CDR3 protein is CASSRGGSQETQYF. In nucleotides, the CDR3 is TGTGCCAGCAGCCGTGGCGGGAGTCAAGAGACCCAGTACTTC. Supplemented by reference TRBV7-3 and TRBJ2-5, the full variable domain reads GAGVSQTPSNKVTEKGKYVELRCDPISGHTALYWYRQSLGQGPEFLIYFQGTGAADDSGLPNDRFFAVRPEGSVSTLKIQRTERGDSAVYLCASSRGGSQETQYFGPGTRLLVL.

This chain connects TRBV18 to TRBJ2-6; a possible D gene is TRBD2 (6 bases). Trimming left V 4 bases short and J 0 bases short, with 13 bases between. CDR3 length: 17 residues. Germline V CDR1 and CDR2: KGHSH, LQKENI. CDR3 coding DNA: TGTGCCAGCTCACTTGGGGACTCCAGCTCTGGGGCCAACGTCCTGACTTTC. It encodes CASSLGDSSSGANVLTF.

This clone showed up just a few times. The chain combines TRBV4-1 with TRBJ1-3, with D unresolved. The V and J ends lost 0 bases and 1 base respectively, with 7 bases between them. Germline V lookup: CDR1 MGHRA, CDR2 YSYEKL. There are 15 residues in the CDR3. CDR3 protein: CASSQEHKSGNTIYF. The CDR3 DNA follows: TGCGCCAGCAGCCAAGAACACAAGTCTGGAAACACCATATATTTT.